The clone carrying this T cell receptor beta chain was seen more than once but under ten times. Stated time point: newly diagnosed GD, antithyroid drugs for less than 3 months. PBMC RNA was the source of the TCR library. Graves' disease diagnosis used American Thyroid Association guidelines. Arm-PCR of CDR3 regions with iRepertoire HTBI primers generated TCR beta libraries. TCRdb re-derived calls from the multiplex PCR reads in MiXCR, one entry per CDR3 protein. This sample has a few hundred thousand distinct CDR3 sequences, with roughly 16% found just once. The entry originates in a study of regulatory T cells in long-lasting Graves disease. In addition, the sample was reused for a study of T cells in Graves' hyperthyroidism and ophthalmopathy. From that paper: RT-PCR in the first round (using the HTBI primer set) targeted the TCR CDR3.

Sequencing used peripheral blood mononuclear cells (PBMCs), obtained at new diagnosis, from a patient treated with antithyroid drugs. The origin of this receptor is a woman aged 18-29 years with Graves disease.

The CDR3 sequence is CASSQVLRGRMNTEAFF. CDR3 sequence (DNA): TGCGCCAGCAGCCAAGTATTAAGGGGGAGAATGAACACTGAAGCTTTCTTT. This sequence joins TRBV4-1 and TRBJ1-1, with D tentatively TRBD1 (6 bases). CDR1 and CDR2 (germline): MGHRA, YSYEKL. The V end was cut by 1 base, the J end by 0 bases, with 15 bases between. CDR3 size: 17 residues.